This passage covers 11 T cell receptor beta chains from one sample sequenced in a study of human T cells and chemical hapten exposure. MiXCR, run by TCRdb on the RACE reads, gives a single entry per CDR3 protein. The table lists about 96,000 distinct CDR3 sequences, 9.3% of them singletons. The time point is: patch test 2, 6 weeks after DPC sensitization. The treatment denotes: therapeutic diphenylcyclopropenone sensitization with weekly scalp DPC. The sample consisted of whole blood, taken in connection with sensitization to the hapten diphenylcyclopropenone (DPC). These TCRs come from a woman in her 40s with alopecia areata. Some clones in this sample may be carry-over from other donors' samples.

This clonotype was detected many times. The rearrangement links TRBV4-2 to TRBJ2-7; possible D gene TRBD1, 6 bases. Trimming left V 1 base short and J 2 bases short, with 9 bases between. CDR1 and CDR2 (germline): LGHNA, YNFKEQ. The CDR3 totals 14 residues. CDR3 coding DNA: TGTGCCAGCAGCCAAGTAGGGGGTACCTACGAGCAGTACTTC. Its translation is CASSQVGGTYEQYF.

The rearrangement links TRBV4-3 to TRBJ2-1; D tentatively fits TRBD1 or TRBD2 (5 bases each). The V end lost 1 base, the J end lost 13 bases, and 17 bases lay between the germline ends. There are 14 residues in the CDR3. Germline assignment: CDR1 LGHNA and CDR2 YSLEER. The CDR3 nucleotides are TGCGCCAGCAGCCAAGGAAGGGGACGAAACCCACAGTTCTTC. Translating gives CASSQGRGRNPQFF.

Many counts were recorded for this clonotype. The V and J genes are TRBV7-2 and TRBJ2-7; unclear D gene. Germline V gene lookup returns CDR1 SGHTA and CDR2 FQGNSA. V lost 5 bases and J lost 6, with 17 bases in between. The CDR3 spans 14 residues. In DNA, the CDR3 is TGTGCCAGCAGCAACTCCGGGCCATCAGGCGAGCAGTACTTC. Translated, it gives CASSNSGPSGEQYF.

The chain uses TRBV4-2 and TRBJ2-3; 8 nucleotides match TRBD2. The germline gives CDR1 LGHNA, CDR2 YNFKEQ. The CDR3 contains 15 residues. J lost 1 base, V lost 4 bases, and 4 bases had no gene match. The CDR3 is CASSPTSGGTDTQYF. As DNA, the CDR3 is TGTGCCAGCAGCCCCACTAGCGGAGGCACAGATACGCAGTATTTT.

In its sample, this clonotype was seen many times. This sequence joins TRBV7-3 and TRBJ2-3; D gene ambiguous. The V gene's germline CDR1 is SGHTA and CDR2 FQGTGA. The V end was cut by 7 bases, the J end by 0 bases, with 11 bases between. CDR3 length: 14 amino acids. The CDR3 spells CASKETSSTDTQYF. Written as DNA, the CDR3 is TGTGCCAGCAAGGAAACCTCTAGCACAGATACGCAGTATTTT.

In its sample, this clonotype was seen many times. V and J are TRBV24-1 and TRBJ2-1, with D unclear. V lost 3 bases and J 5 bases, leaving 13 bases between the germline ends. Germline V gene lookup returns CDR1 KGHDR and CDR2 SFDVKD. The CDR3 has 15 residues. The DNA for the CDR3 is TGTGCCACCAGTGATCCTAGACCCCTAGACAATGAGCAGTTCTTC. Protein sequence: CATSDPRPLDNEQFF.

This clonotype was seen repeatedly, ten times or more. The chain employs TRBV24-1 and TRBJ2-3, with D unresolved. The V gene's germline CDR1 is KGHDR and CDR2 SFDVKD. This CDR3 comprises 12 residues. Trimming shortened V by 4 bases and J by 5 bases, and 6 bases separated the two germline ends. In DNA form, the CDR3 reads TGTGCCACCAGTGAAGCAGGAGATACGCAGTATTTT. Protein product: CATSEAGDTQYF.

In its sample, this clonotype was seen many times. J is TRBJ2-1 and V is TRBV11-2; possible D gene TRBD2, 5 bases. Trimming removed 0 bases at V and 6 bases at J, with 9 bases between. There are 14 residues in the CDR3. Germline V gives CDR1 SGHAT, CDR2 FQNNGV. CDR3 amino acids: CASSLDRTSNEQFF. The CDR3 DNA reads as TGTGCCAGCAGCTTAGACCGGACTTCCAATGAGCAGTTCTTC. Combining the CDR3 with reference TRBV11-2 and TRBJ2-1 gives the whole variable domain EAGVAQSPRYKIIEKRQSVAFWCNPISGHATLYWYQQILGQGPKLLIQFQNNGVVDDSQLPKDRFSAERLKGVDSTLKIQPAKLEDSAVYLCASSLDRTSNEQFFGPGTRLTVL.

This chain connects TRBV20-1 to TRBJ2-5, with D tentatively TRBD1 or TRBD2 (5 bases each). V lost 5 bases and J 7 bases, leaving 17 bases between the germline ends. Germline CDR1 is DFQATT and CDR2 is SNEGSKA (reference sequence). The CDR3 extends over 13 amino acids. In nucleotides, the CDR3 is TGCAGTGCTTCCCTGGGGACCCCAGGGACCCAGTACTTC. Residues: CSASLGTPGTQYF.

Many counts were recorded for this clonotype. The chain is built from TRBV5-1 and TRBJ1-4, with TRBD1 as a possible D gene (5 bases). This CDR3 is 15 amino acids long. CDR1 and CDR2 (germline): SGHRS, YFSETQ. Trimming took off 0 bases at V and 0 bases at J, with 6 bases between the two ends. DNA of the CDR3: TGCGCCAGCAGCTTGGGACAGACAACTAATGAAAAACTGTTTTTT. Translation gives CASSLGQTTNEKLFF. Looking up the rest from reference TRBV5-1 and TRBJ1-4 gives the full variable domain: KAGVTQTPRYLIKTRGQQVTLSCSPISGHRSVSWYQQTPGQGLQFLFEYFSETQRNKGNFPGRFSGRQFSNSRSEMNVSTLELGDSALYLCASSLGQTTNEKLFFGSGTQLSVL.

The J gene is TRBJ2-1, the V gene TRBV28, with 8 nucleotides matching TRBD2. Germline CDR1 is MDHEN and CDR2 is SYDVKM. CDR3 length equals 17 residues. J was trimmed by 1 base and V by 0 bases; bases with no gene match: 5. Written as DNA, the CDR3 is TGTGCCAGCAGTTTATGGGTTAGCGGGGTTTCCTACAATGAGCAGTTCTTC. Amino acid sequence: CASSLWVSGVSYNEQFF.